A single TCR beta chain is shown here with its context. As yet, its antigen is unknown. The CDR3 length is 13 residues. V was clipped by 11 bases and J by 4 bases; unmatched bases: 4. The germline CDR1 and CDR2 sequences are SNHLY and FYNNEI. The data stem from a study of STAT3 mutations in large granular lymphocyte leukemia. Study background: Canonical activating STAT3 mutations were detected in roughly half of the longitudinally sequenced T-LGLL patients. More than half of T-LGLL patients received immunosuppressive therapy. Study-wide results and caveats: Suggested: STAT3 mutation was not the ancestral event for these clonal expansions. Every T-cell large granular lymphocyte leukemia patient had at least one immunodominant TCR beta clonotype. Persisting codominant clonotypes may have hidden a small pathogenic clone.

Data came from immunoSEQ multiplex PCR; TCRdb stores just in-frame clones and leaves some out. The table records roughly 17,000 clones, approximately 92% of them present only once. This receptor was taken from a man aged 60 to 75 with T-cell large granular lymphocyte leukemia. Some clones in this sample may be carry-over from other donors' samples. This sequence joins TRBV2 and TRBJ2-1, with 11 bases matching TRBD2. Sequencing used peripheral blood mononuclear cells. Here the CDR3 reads CAGGLADYNEQFF. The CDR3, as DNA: TGTGCCGGGGGACTAGCGGATTACAATGAGCAGTTCTTC.